What follows are 27 T cell receptor beta chains derived from one specimen sequenced in a study of vaccination effects on CD4 cells after COVID-19. The method was immunoSEQ multiplex PCR; TCRdb's version includes in-frame clones alone and lacks a portion of them. The data hold 40,000 or so clones, with approximately 77% observed a single time. The antigens for these receptors are not known. Pools of viral peptides were used by the ViraFEST assay to expand antigen-specific CD4+ T cells ahead of sequencing. On roughly day 9 of culture, CD4+ T cells were separated out. By PCR, the person was confirmed to have had SARS-CoV-2 infection between March and December 2020. The specimen was CD4+ T cells from PBMCs cultured with a peptide pool, collected before COVID-19 vaccination. The receptors derive from a human donor who had a prior SARS-CoV-2 infection.

The chain couples TRBV5-1 to TRBJ1-4; no clear D. The CDR3 contains 15 residues. With 6 bases removed from V and 0 bases from J, the gap between germline ends came to 12 bases. The V gene's germline CDR1 is SGHRS and CDR2 YFSETQ. DNA for the CDR3: TGCGCCAGCAAAGAATCAATTGCAACTAATGAAAAACTGTTTTTT. This translates into CASKESIATNEKLFF.

This clone was counted only a few times. The CDR3 coding sequence is TGTGCCAGTAGTGGCCCAATTGAGACCCAGTACTTC. Encoded protein: CASSGPIETQYF. The chain couples TRBV19 to TRBJ2-5; D uncertain. The CDR3 consists of 12 residues. Germline CDR1 reads LNHDA; CDR2 reads SQIVND (reference sequence). Trimming took off 5 bases at V and 5 bases at J, with 9 bases between the two ends.

The chain employs TRBV10-3 and TRBJ1-3; 7 nucleotides agree with TRBD1. Germline loops: CDR1 ENHRY, CDR2 SYGVKD. The junction had 4 bases not matched to a gene; V was cut back by 11 bases and J by 0 bases. This CDR3 has 13 amino acids. The CDR3 DNA follows: TGTGCCGGCCGGGACAGCTCTGGAAACACCATATATTTT. It codes for CAGRDSSGNTIYF.

The table lists this clone with a count of one. The CDR3: CASSHSPAPREQYF. CDR3 coding DNA: TGTGCCAGCAGCCACAGTCCGGCCCCGCGGGAGCAGTACTTC. This chain links TRBV3-1 (or the pseudogene TRBV3-2) with TRBJ2-7; D ambiguous. V was pared by 3 bases and J by 7 bases, with 16 bases between. CDR3 length: 14 amino acids. The germline CDR1 and CDR2 sequences are LGHDT and YNNKEL (reference sequence).

The chain links TRBV12-3 or TRBV12-4 to TRBJ2-7; D is undetermined. With 5 bases removed from V and 1 base from J, the gap between germline ends came to 6 bases. CDR3 size: 12 residues. As DNA, the CDR3 is TGTGCCAGCAGTCCCAGTTCCTACGAGCAGTACTTC. Amino acids: CASSPSSYEQYF.

This clone occurred once. The gene calls are TRBV3-1 (or the pseudogene TRBV3-2) and TRBJ2-1, with D tentatively TRBD2 (6 bases). This CDR3 region has 15 residues. The germline V gene encodes CDR1 LGHDT and CDR2 YNNKEL (reference sequence). V lost 5 bases and J 10 bases, leaving 21 bases between the germline ends. Here the CDR3 DNA reads TGTGCCAGCAGCATTGACGGGGGATATATGAGAGAGCAGTTCTTC. As protein: CASSIDGGYMREQFF.

The table lists this clone with a count of one. This chain connects TRBV11-2 to TRBJ2-7, with 13 nucleotides matching TRBD2. Per germline, CDR1 SGHAT and CDR2 FQNNGV. V gave up 6 bases and J gave up 4 bases; unmatched junction bases: 12. There are 17 residues in the CDR3. The CDR3 region is CASSSIRTSGSFYEQYF. CDR3 nucleotide sequence: TGTGCCAGCAGTTCGATTAGGACTAGCGGGAGTTTTTACGAGCAGTACTTC.

V and J are TRBV6-5 and TRBJ1-3; no definite D call. With 4 bases removed from V and 0 bases from J, the gap between germline ends came to 7 bases. From germline, CDR1 is MNHEY and CDR2 SVGAGI. The CDR3 is made up of 14 amino acids. CDR3 sequence: CASSSGSSGNTIYF. In DNA form, the CDR3 reads TGTGCCAGCAGTTCGGGAAGCTCTGGAAACACCATATATTTT.

J is TRBJ2-5 and V is TRBV5-8; D gene unclear. The CDR3 covers 13 residues. CDR1 and CDR2 (germline): SGHTS, YDEGEE. The V and J ends lost 7 bases and 5 bases respectively, with 15 bases between them. The CDR3 nucleotides read TGTGCCAGCTGGTCCTTCCTCAGGGAGACCCAGTACTTC. This gives the protein CASWSFLRETQYF.

The chain couples TRBV10-2 to TRBJ2-7; D may match TRBD1 or TRBD2 (5 bases each). V dropped 5 bases and J dropped 1 base, with 21 bases sitting between them. The CDR3 totals 17 residues. Germline V CDR1 and CDR2: WSHSY, SAAADI. The CDR3 DNA reads as TGCGCCAGCAGTAAAGATATAGCGCGAAAGGGGTCCTACGAGCAGTACTTC. Its protein is CASSKDIARKGSYEQYF.

The chain joins TRBV19 to TRBJ2-7; 7 bases align to TRBD1. Germline values: CDR1 LNHDA, CDR2 SQIVND (reference sequence). This CDR3 is built from 14 residues. V lost 1 base to trimming and J lost 2 bases; unmatched junction nucleotides: 2. CDR3 nucleotide sequence: TGTGCCAGTAGTATAGGAACAGGGGCCTACGAGCAGTACTTC. Translated: CASSIGTGAYEQYF.

The chain has TRBV4-1 and TRBJ2-1; 7 bases line up with TRBD1. The CDR3 length is 19 residues. V shed 2 bases, J shed 4 bases, and the junction held 17 bases outside the gene matches. Germline CDR1 MGHRA, CDR2 YSYEKL. The CDR3 nucleotides are TGCGCCAGCAGCCAAATCCAGCCACACCGGGACAGTCCATACAATGAGCAGTTCTTC. Amino acid sequence: CASSQIQPHRDSPYNEQFF.

The J gene is TRBJ1-2, the V gene TRBV7-9, with D unresolved. The CDR3 has 14 residues. Germline CDR1 SEHNR, CDR2 FQNEAQ (reference sequence). The ends were cut back, 4 bases at V and 2 bases at J, with 11 bases in the middle. This CDR3 reads CASSSLGINYGYTF. DNA of the CDR3: TGTGCCAGCAGCTCCCTCGGAATAAACTATGGCTACACCTTC.

J is TRBJ1-5 and V is TRBV2; 9 positions agree with TRBD1. This CDR3 spans 16 amino acids. Germline CDR1 SNHLY, CDR2 FYNNEI. Losses at the gene ends were 6 bases for V and 7 bases for J; bases not matched to a gene: 13. The CDR3 nucleotides are TGTGCCAGCAGAGCTTCACAGGGGGCCACCGGGCAGCCCCAGCATTTT. Encoded protein: CASRASQGATGQPQHF. The whole variable domain, filled in from reference TRBV2 and TRBJ1-5, reads EPEVTQTPSHQVTQMGQEVILRCVPISNHLYFYWYRQILGQKVEFLVSFYNNEISEKSEIFDDQFSVERPDGSNFTLKIRSTKLEDSAMYFCASRASQGATGQPQHFGDGTRLSIL.

The J gene is TRBJ1-4, the V gene TRBV5-1; D ambiguous. Germline loops: CDR1 SGHRS, CDR2 YFSETQ. This CDR3 spans 17 amino acids. The germline V and J ends were trimmed by 3 bases and 0 bases, with 15 bases remaining between them. This chain's CDR3 is CASSWEADPTTNEKLFF. CDR3 DNA: TGCGCCAGCAGCTGGGAAGCGGACCCTACAACTAATGAAAAACTGTTTTTT.

The chain uses TRBV20-1 and TRBJ1-1; D might be TRBD1 (5 bases). In germline, CDR1 is DFQATT, CDR2 SNEGSKA (reference sequence). The CDR3 covers 11 residues. Trimming pared 7 bases from V and 8 bases from J, leaving 14 bases between. CDR3 bases: TGCAGTGTCGGGTCGACAGAAGAAGCTTTCTTT. As protein: CSVGSTEEAFF.

V and J are TRBV18 and TRBJ2-5; D not resolved. Trimming took 6 bases from V and 1 from J, leaving 9 bases between them. This CDR3 has 13 residues. Germline V lookup: CDR1 KGHSH, CDR2 LQKENI. The chain's CDR3 is CASSILLQETQYF. CDR3 sequence (DNA): TGTGCCAGCTCTATACTACTCCAAGAGACCCAGTACTTC.

The chain combines TRBV4-1 with TRBJ2-5, with TRBD2 matching over 10 bases. Germline V gene sequence: CDR1 MGHRA, CDR2 YSYEKL. The CDR3 has 17 residues. V trimming: 3 bases; J trimming: 4 bases; junction bases outside the gene matches: 11. The CDR3 DNA is TGCGCCAGCAGCCACCCTCCTAGCGGGAGCAGACGAGAGACCCAGTACTTC. This sequence encodes CASSHPPSGSRRETQYF.

CDR3 coding DNA: TGTGCCTGGGGGAGGGACTACGAGCAGTACTTC. Translating it yields CAWGRDYEQYF. V gene TRBV30 combines with J gene TRBJ2-7, with 7 bases fitting TRBD2. This CDR3 region has 11 residues. CDR1 is GTSNPN, CDR2 SVGIG, per germline (reference sequence). J gave up 3 bases and V 5 bases, and 1 base lay outside the gene matches.

This chain joins TRBV11-3 and TRBJ2-3; D is perhaps TRBD2 (6 bases). Germline V gene sequence: CDR1 SGHNT, CDR2 YENEEA. This CDR3 is 16 amino acids long. Trimming took 1 base from V and 0 from J, leaving 11 bases between them. CDR3: CASSLVVGTSTDTQYF. CDR3 nucleotides: TGTGCCAGCAGCTTAGTTGTCGGGACTAGCACAGATACGCAGTATTTT.

The chain links TRBV10-2 to TRBJ2-3; 12 bases fit TRBD2. The CDR3 covers 16 residues. Germline trimming cut 4 bases from V and 0 bases from J; bases unmatched to any gene: 2. Germline values: CDR1 WSHSY, CDR2 SAAADI. The CDR3 here is CASSGLAGDSTDTQYF. In DNA, the CDR3 is TGCGCCAGCAGTGGACTAGCGGGGGATAGCACAGATACGCAGTATTTT.

The chain is built from TRBV5-1 and TRBJ2-3; 7 nucleotides align to TRBD1. The V segment lost 0 bases and the J segment 6 bases; nucleotides outside the gene matches: 7. CDR1 is SGHRS, CDR2 YFSETQ, per germline. The CDR3 length is 15 residues. In nucleotides, the CDR3 is TGCGCCAGCAGCTTGGACACACAGGGGTCCGATACGCAGTATTTT. Amino acid sequence: CASSLDTQGSDTQYF.

This clone was observed a few times. V and J are TRBV18 and TRBJ1-1; 7 bases line up with TRBD1. The CDR3 sequence is 14 residues long. Germline V lookup: CDR1 KGHSH, CDR2 LQKENI. V lost 5 bases, J lost 1 base, and 4 bases stayed unmatched. The CDR3 sequence is CASSATGENTEAFF. Here the CDR3 DNA reads TGTGCCAGCTCAGCCACAGGGGAGAACACTGAAGCTTTCTTT.

This clone occurred a few times. The chain couples TRBV7-8 to TRBJ2-1; 11 bases are shared with TRBD2. The trim removed 2 bases at V and 7 bases at J, leaving 7 bases unmatched. Germline lookup yields CDR1 SGHVS and CDR2 FQNEAQ. This CDR3 is built from 16 residues. The DNA of the CDR3 is TGTGCCAGCAGCTTAAAGAGACTAGCGGGAATAAATGAGCAGTTCTTC. It is translated as CASSLKRLAGINEQFF.

The V gene is TRBV7-2, the J gene TRBJ1-2; D is undetermined. V gave up 3 bases and J gave up 4 bases, with 9 bases separating them. This CDR3 region has 13 residues. CDR1 is SGHTA and CDR2 is FQGNSA in the germline V gene. CDR3 nucleotides: TGTGCCAGCAGCTTGCAGGCGAGCTATGGCTACACCTTC. Its protein product is CASSLQASYGYTF.

Only a few counts were recorded for this clone. For the CDR3, the DNA is TGTGCCAGCAGCTTGGCTAGCGGATCCAACTCCTACGAGCAGTACTTC. Its translation: CASSLASGSNSYEQYF. V and J are TRBV7-3 and TRBJ2-7, with 7 bases aligning to TRBD2. The CDR3 contains 16 residues. With 3 bases clipped from V and 0 bases from J, the junction kept 8 bases outside the gene matches. Germline V gives CDR1 SGHTA, CDR2 FQGTGA.

The chain carries TRBV4-1 and TRBJ1-6; D might be TRBD1 (6 bases). CDR1 is MGHRA, CDR2 YSYEKL, per germline. The CDR3 runs to 15 residues. V shed 2 bases and J shed 5 bases, with 10 bases lying between them. CDR3 sequence (DNA): TGCGCCAGCAGCCAAAGGACAGCGGATAATTCACCCCTCCACTTT. Its protein product is CASSQRTADNSPLHF.